These 20 T cell receptor beta chains came from one sample sequenced in a study of metastatic and nonmetastatic thyroid tumors. Patients had received no treatment of any kind before thyroid surgery. TCRdb reprocessed the PCR reads using MiXCR. The sample gives about 43,000 clones, 3% to 3.5% of which show up once; approximately 10% is in the top ten. The sample consisted of blood. These receptors were collected from a female donor with papillary thyroid cancer or a benign thyroid nodule (not recorded which). Some clones in this sample may be carry-over from other donors' samples.

This clone was seen repeatedly, ten times or more. The chain recombines TRBV27 with TRBJ2-5; TRBD2 might be the D (5 bases). This CDR3 region has 16 residues. The V gene lost 1 base and the J gene lost 2 bases, with 14 bases spanning the gap. CDR1 and CDR2 (germline): MNHEY, SMNVEV (reference sequence). The CDR3 sequence is CASSLFFSGGQETQYF. The CDR3 DNA reads TGTGCCAGCAGTTTATTTTTTTCGGGCGGGCAAGAGACCCAGTACTTC.

This chain uses TRBV4-1 with TRBJ2-7; D may be TRBD1 (6 bases). The germline V gene has CDR1 MGHRA and CDR2 YSYEKL. V was clipped by 3 bases and J by 6 bases, with 18 bases between them. The CDR3 loop spans 15 amino acids. The CDR3 DNA reads as TGCGCCAGCAGCCATCTCGGACAGTTACACTCCGAGCAGTACTTC. This gives the protein CASSHLGQLHSEQYF.

This clone was observed at least ten times. The chain employs TRBV9 and TRBJ2-2; 9 nucleotides match TRBD2. The CDR3 extends over 15 amino acids. J was trimmed by 8 bases and V by 4 bases; bases with no gene match: 9. The germline V gene encodes CDR1 SGDLS and CDR2 YYNGEE. The CDR3, as DNA: TGTGCCAGCAGCAGCCGGCTAGCGGGAACTGGGGAGCTGTTTTTT. Residues: CASSSRLAGTGELFF.

This clone has just a few counts. J is TRBJ2-3 and V is TRBV27, with no clear D. The length of the CDR3 is 13 residues. Germline V gives CDR1 MNHEY, CDR2 SMNVEV (reference sequence). With 2 bases removed from V and 2 bases from J, the gap between germline ends came to 5 bases. CDR3 amino acids: CASSLGATDTQYF. The DNA for the CDR3 is TGTGCCAGCAGTTTAGGAGCCACAGATACGCAGTATTTT.

This clone was recorded many times. The chain recombines TRBV6-5 with TRBJ2-6, with TRBD1 matching 12 bases. Germline lookup yields CDR1 MNHEY and CDR2 SVGAGI. After removal of 0 bases from V and 3 bases from J, the junction contained 9 bases not matched to a gene. The length of the CDR3 is 20 residues. CDR3 sequence (DNA): TGTGCCAGCAGTTACTCTTCGCCGGGACAGGGGGCGAATGGGGCCAACGTCCTGACTTTC. This gives the protein CASSYSSPGQGANGANVLTF.

This clone was recorded many times. Here the CDR3 DNA reads TGTGCCAGCAGCGGACTCAGGGGAGGTGATGAAGCTTTCTTT. Translation: CASSGLRGGDEAFF. V is TRBV9 and J is TRBJ1-1; D possibly corresponds to TRBD1 (6 bases). Germline assignment: CDR1 SGDLS and CDR2 YYNGEE. The V end lost 3 bases, the J end lost 7 bases, and 16 bases lay between the germline ends. The CDR3 loop spans 14 amino acids.

This clone occurred many times. V is TRBV7-9 and J is TRBJ2-7, with D hard to call. The length of the CDR3 is 15 residues. V was trimmed by 1 base and J by 3 bases, leaving 13 bases between them. Germline CDR1 and CDR2: SEHNR and FQNEAQ (reference sequence). The CDR3 DNA reads as TGTGCCAGCAGCTTAGGCGAGGTATTTGACTACGAGCAGTACTTC. It yields the protein CASSLGEVFDYEQYF.

This clone was detected ten times or more. The sample holds other DNA sequences that translate to the same CDR3. The rearrangement joins TRBV19 to TRBJ2-1; TRBD2 matches at 8 bases. CDR3 length: 15 amino acids. J was trimmed by 3 bases and V by 3 bases; bases with no gene match: 4. CDR1 is LNHDA and CDR2 is SQIVND in the germline V gene (reference sequence). This chain's CDR3 is CASSMSGGGYNEQFF. CDR3 nucleotide sequence: TGTGCCAGTAGTATGAGCGGGGGTGGCTACAATGAGCAGTTCTTC.

This clone was observed at least ten times. V and J are TRBV2 and TRBJ2-1, with TRBD2 identical over 9 bases. The CDR3 sequence is 16 residues long. Germline V gene data show CDR1 as SNHLY and CDR2 as FYNNEI. Germline trimming cut 2 bases from V and 2 bases from J; bases unmatched to any gene: 4. The CDR3 DNA is TGTGCCAGCAGTGAACCTAGCGGGAAACCCTACAATGAGCAGTTCTTC. It yields the protein CASSEPSGKPYNEQFF.

At least ten counts were recorded for this clone. V usage is TRBV4-1 and J usage is TRBJ2-5; D possibly corresponds to TRBD1 (6 bases). The CDR3 runs to 16 residues. V dropped 2 bases and J dropped 2 bases, with 15 bases sitting between them. Germline-derived CDR1 and CDR2 are MGHRA and YSYEKL. This chain's CDR3 is CASSQPLGTLQETQYF. Written as DNA, the CDR3 is TGCGCCAGCAGCCAACCCTTGGGGACATTGCAAGAGACCCAGTACTTC.

This clone showed up just a few times. The chain carries TRBV3-1 and TRBJ1-3; no clear D gene. Germline assignment: CDR1 LGHDT and CDR2 YNNKEL (reference sequence). Deletions cut 4 bases from V and 0 bases from J, with 7 bases between. The CDR3 sequence is 14 residues long. In nucleotides, the CDR3 is TGTGCCAGCAGCCTCTCCCACTCTGGAAACACCATATATTTT. This gives the protein CASSLSHSGNTIYF.

This clone was detected only a few times. The V and J genes are TRBV6-1 and TRBJ2-7; D remains ambiguous. The CDR3 runs to 13 residues. Trimming shortened V by 8 bases and J by 4 bases, and 15 bases separated the two germline ends. CDR1 is MNHNS and CDR2 is SASEGT in the germline V gene. The CDR3 DNA reads TGTGCCAGCGGACGGTATGGTATGTACGAGCAGTACTTC. This sequence encodes CASGRYGMYEQYF.

This clone was found many times. V is TRBV18 and J is TRBJ2-1; 9 positions agree with TRBD1. Germline CDR1 reads KGHSH; CDR2 reads LQKENI. V lost 2 bases to trimming and J lost 1 base; unmatched junction nucleotides: 3. The CDR3 is 16 amino acids. CDR3 sequence reads: CASSPKTGGSYNEQFF. CDR3 bases: TGTGCCAGCTCACCAAAGACAGGGGGGTCCTACAATGAGCAGTTCTTC.

This clone was counted many times. J is TRBJ2-7 and V is TRBV20-1, with D perhaps TRBD1 (6 bases). Trimming left V 7 bases short and J 0 bases short, with 22 bases between. Germline V gene data show CDR1 as DFQATT and CDR2 as SNEGSKA (reference sequence). The CDR3 runs 16 residues. The CDR3 loop is CSGVGQTEYLSYEQYF. CDR3 sequence (DNA): TGCAGTGGGGTAGGACAGACAGAGTACCTCTCCTACGAGCAGTACTTC.

This clone occurred many times. The rearrangement uses TRBV18 and TRBJ1-1; TRBD1 agrees at 7 bases. With V trimmed by 2 bases and J by 6 bases, 9 bases remained unmatched. CDR1 KGHSH and CDR2 LQKENI come from the germline V gene. The CDR3 length is 15 residues. CDR3 nucleotide sequence: TGTGCCAGCTCACCAAATGGCCCCCAGGGGGCTGAAGCTTTCTTT. Translating it yields CASSPNGPQGAEAFF.

This clone was seen ten or more times. The V and J genes are TRBV5-1 and TRBJ2-7, with 14 bases lining up with TRBD2. CDR1 and CDR2 (germline): SGHRS, YFSETQ. V trimming: 4 bases; J trimming: 1 base; junction bases outside the gene matches: 1. The CDR3 totals 15 residues. In DNA, the CDR3 is TGCGCCAGCAGCCGGACTAGCGGGAGGTCCTACGAGCAGTACTTC. Its translation is CASSRTSGRSYEQYF.

The chain links TRBV2 to TRBJ2-7, with 9 bases lining up with TRBD2. This CDR3 has 15 amino acids. Germline values: CDR1 SNHLY, CDR2 FYNNEI. V shed 7 bases, J shed 4 bases, and the junction held 11 bases outside the gene matches. The CDR3 loop is CASTLGLASVYEQYF. CDR3 nucleotide sequence: TGTGCCAGCACCCTGGGACTAGCTTCCGTTTACGAGCAGTACTTC.

This clone was observed at least ten times. This chain links TRBV28 with TRBJ1-1, with 7 nucleotides matching TRBD1. The trim removed 6 bases at V and 1 base at J, leaving 2 bases unmatched. Per germline, CDR1 MDHEN and CDR2 SYDVKM. The CDR3 loop spans 13 amino acids. The CDR3 DNA follows: TGTGCCAGCAGCGGGGACAGGAACACTGAAGCTTTCTTT. Translated: CASSGDRNTEAFF.

In its sample, this clone was seen many times. The V call is TRBV10-3, the J call TRBJ2-5, with 10 bases matching TRBD1. The junction had 6 bases not matched to a gene; V was cut back by 10 bases and J by 4 bases. CDR3 length: 13 residues. Germline assignment: CDR1 ENHRY and CDR2 SYGVKD. The CDR3 bases are TGTGCCACCGGGACAGGGGTTGGAGAGACCCAGTACTTC. Encoded protein: CATGTGVGETQYF.

This clone has ten or more counts. Other DNA sequences in the sample encode the same CDR3. This sequence joins TRBV5-1 and TRBJ1-6; no reliable D call. Germline V gene data show CDR1 as SGHRS and CDR2 as YFSETQ. The CDR3 has 13 amino acids. Trimming took off 0 bases at V and 10 bases at J, with 8 bases between the two ends. For the CDR3, the DNA is TGCGCCAGCAGCTTGGGGGCAGACTCACCCCTCCACTTT. It specifies CASSLGADSPLHF. The whole variable domain, remainder taken from reference TRBV5-1 and TRBJ1-6, is KAGVTQTPRYLIKTRGQQVTLSCSPISGHRSVSWYQQTPGQGLQFLFEYFSETQRNKGNFPGRFSGRQFSNSRSEMNVSTLELGDSALYLCASSLGADSPLHFGNGTRLTVT.